This is a list of T cell receptor beta chains from one sample in a study of T-cell reconstitution after alpha-beta-depleted transplantation in children. TCRdb reanalysed the PCR reads using MiXCR and keeps one entry per CDR3 protein. The top ten hold 4.5% to 6.5% of the sample, which has 400,000 to 500,000 distinct CDR3 sequences, under 13% seen once. This specimen consisted of PBMCs from the stem cell graft donor, obtained from the stem cell graft. The receptor source for this set is a human donor who donated a stem cell graft to a child with acute myeloid leukemia. The CDR3 runs from the conserved cysteine through the conserved F or W. A D gene is named only where the DNA matches it firmly. Where a row states a size, it is once, few, many or the class of an expanded clone; other rows omit it.

d_call: TRBD2
v_call: TRBV20-1
clone_size: NA
j_call: TRBJ2-1
cdr3_length: 14
cdr3_nt: TGCAGTGCTAGAGGGACTAGCGGGAGCAATGAGCAGTTCTTC
cdr3_aa: CSARGTSGSNEQFF

d_call: NA
v_call: TRBV7-3
clone_size: few
j_call: TRBJ2-1
cdr3_length: 13
cdr3_nt: TGTGCCAGCAGCAAACGCCTGCGGGGTGAGCAGTTCTTC
cdr3_aa: CASSKRLRGEQFF

d_call: NA
v_call: TRBV15
clone_size: NA
j_call: TRBJ2-6
cdr3_length: 16
cdr3_nt: TGTGCCACCAGCAGGCCACAGGGAATTGGGGCCAACGTCCTGACTTTC
cdr3_aa: CATSRPQGIGANVLTF

d_call: TRBD2
v_call: TRBV20-1
clone_size: few
j_call: TRBJ2-5
cdr3_length: 17
cdr3_nt: TGCAGTGCTAGAGATTCAGCGGCGGGGGGGCGTGAAGAGACCCAGTACTTC
cdr3_aa: CSARDSAAGGREETQYF

d_call: TRBD2
v_call: TRBV29-1
clone_size: many
j_call: TRBJ2-3
cdr3_length: 15
cdr3_nt: TGCAGCGTTGAAGAACTAGCGGGGCTCCGGGATACGCAGTATTTT
cdr3_aa: CSVEELAGLRDTQYF

d_call: NA
v_call: TRBV20-1
clone_size: NA
j_call: TRBJ1-6
cdr3_length: 15
cdr3_nt: TGCTGTGCTAGAGATCGGTCAGGGAGGAATTCACCCCTCCACTTT
cdr3_aa: CCARDRSGRNSPLHF

d_call: TRBD1
v_call: TRBV7-2
clone_size: many
j_call: TRBJ2-4
cdr3_length: 16
cdr3_nt: TGTGCCAGCAGCCGGGACAGCGAGTTAGCCAAAAACATTCAGTACTTC
cdr3_aa: CASSRDSELAKNIQYF

d_call: TRBD1
v_call: TRBV9
clone_size: many
j_call: TRBJ1-5
cdr3_length: 16
cdr3_nt: TGTGCCAGCAGCCCTGGGACAGGGCTTAGCAATCAGCCCCAGCATTTT
cdr3_aa: CASSPGTGLSNQPQHF

d_call: TRBD2
v_call: TRBV11-1
clone_size: few
j_call: TRBJ2-1
cdr3_length: 15
cdr3_nt: TGTGCCAGCACCCCGCTAGCGGGAGTCAGTAATGAGCAGTTCTTC
cdr3_aa: CASTPLAGVSNEQFF

d_call: NA
v_call: TRBV5-6
clone_size: few
j_call: TRBJ2-6
cdr3_length: 14
cdr3_nt: TGTGCCAGCAGCGGGACGGCTGGGGCCAACGGCCTGACTTTC
cdr3_aa: CASSGTAGANGLTF

d_call: NA
v_call: TRBV4-3
clone_size: many
j_call: TRBJ2-7
cdr3_length: 13
cdr3_nt: TGCGCCAGCAGCCCGACAGAATCCTACGAGCAGTACTTC
cdr3_aa: CASSPTESYEQYF

d_call: NA
v_call: TRBV19
clone_size: NA
j_call: TRBJ2-5
cdr3_length: 15
cdr3_nt: TGTGCCAGTAGTATAGGAGGCGCCAGCCAAGAGACCCAGTACTTC
cdr3_aa: CASSIGGASQETQYF

d_call: NA
v_call: TRBV18
clone_size: few
j_call: TRBJ1-1
cdr3_length: 12
cdr3_nt: TGTGCCAGCTCAAGTCCGAACGCTGAAGCTTTCTTT
cdr3_aa: CASSSPNAEAFF

d_call: TRBD2
v_call: TRBV5-4
clone_size: NA
j_call: TRBJ2-2
cdr3_length: 14
cdr3_nt: TGTGCCAGCAGCGACGGACTAGTGGCCGGGGAGCTGTTTTTT
cdr3_aa: CASSDGLVAGELFF

d_call: NA
v_call: TRBV9
clone_size: NA
j_call: TRBJ2-2
cdr3_length: 14
cdr3_nt: TGTGCCAGCAGCGGCCTATTTAACACCGGGCAGCTGTTTTTT
cdr3_aa: CASSGLFNTGQLFF

d_call: NA
v_call: TRBV15
clone_size: NA
j_call: TRBJ1-6
cdr3_length: 19
cdr3_nt: TGTGCCACCAGCAGAGTAGTACAGAGAAAGAGCTCCTATAATTCACCCCTCCACTTT
cdr3_aa: CATSRVVQRKSSYNSPLHF

d_call: NA
v_call: TRBV19
clone_size: NA
j_call: TRBJ1-2
cdr3_length: 15
cdr3_nt: TGTGCCAGTAGTATCGTGGCAGGCGATAACTATGGCTACACCTTC
cdr3_aa: CASSIVAGDNYGYTF

d_call: TRBD2
v_call: TRBV9
clone_size: many
j_call: TRBJ2-1
cdr3_length: 12
cdr3_nt: TGTGCCAGCAATAGCGGGGACAATGAGCAGTTCTTC
cdr3_aa: CASNSGDNEQFF

d_call: TRBD2
v_call: TRBV2
clone_size: few
j_call: TRBJ2-1
cdr3_length: 15
cdr3_nt: TGTGCCAGCAAGGCAGGTACTAGCGGTGGCAATGAGCAGTTCTTC
cdr3_aa: CASKAGTSGGNEQFF

d_call: NA
v_call: TRBV6-1
clone_size: NA
j_call: TRBJ2-7
cdr3_length: 12
cdr3_nt: TGTGCCAGCAGTGTACCGGGATACGAGCAGTACTTC
cdr3_aa: CASSVPGYEQYF

d_call: NA
v_call: TRBV27
clone_size: few
j_call: TRBJ2-1
cdr3_length: 14
cdr3_nt: TGTGCCAGCAGTTTAGGTGACGCATACAATGAGCAGTTCTTC
cdr3_aa: CASSLGDAYNEQFF

d_call: NA
v_call: TRBV12-3/TRBV12-4
clone_size: few
j_call: TRBJ1-1
cdr3_length: 15
cdr3_nt: TGTGCCAGCAGTTTAGCGCGAGGGGGGAAAAATGAAGCTTTCTTT
cdr3_aa: CASSLARGGKNEAFF

d_call: NA
v_call: TRBV12-3/TRBV12-4
clone_size: NA
j_call: TRBJ1-1
cdr3_length: 15
cdr3_nt: TGTGCCAGCATAGTTGAATTGAGGACAAACACTGAAGCTTTCTTT
cdr3_aa: CASIVELRTNTEAFF

d_call: NA
v_call: TRBV5-1
clone_size: few
j_call: TRBJ2-1
cdr3_length: 15
cdr3_nt: TGCGCCAGCAGCCTCCGCGGAGGGGGCACCAATGAGCAGTTCTTC
cdr3_aa: CASSLRGGGTNEQFF

d_call: TRBD1
v_call: TRBV2
clone_size: few
j_call: TRBJ2-5
cdr3_length: 13
cdr3_nt: TGTGCCAGCAACAGGGGCAGTCAAGAGACCCAGTACTTC
cdr3_aa: CASNRGSQETQYF

d_call: NA
v_call: TRBV20-1
clone_size: NA
j_call: TRBJ1-1
cdr3_length: 15
cdr3_nt: TGCAGTGCTCTAAAAACCCCAGGGATCGATACTGAAGCTTTCTTT
cdr3_aa: CSALKTPGIDTEAFF

d_call: NA
v_call: TRBV4-2
clone_size: NA
j_call: TRBJ2-1
cdr3_length: 16
cdr3_nt: TGTGCCAGCAGCCAAGATGTAGGGCCCTCGGGGAATGAGCAGTTCTTC
cdr3_aa: CASSQDVGPSGNEQFF

d_call: TRBD1
v_call: TRBV20-1
clone_size: NA
j_call: TRBJ1-5
cdr3_length: 16
cdr3_nt: TGCAGTGCTAGGAATCCGGGACAGGATAGCAATCAGCCCCAGCATTTT
cdr3_aa: CSARNPGQDSNQPQHF

d_call: TRBD2
v_call: TRBV7-2
clone_size: many
j_call: TRBJ2-3
cdr3_length: 16
cdr3_nt: TGTGCCAGCAGCTTATCTAGCGGGATAATCTCAGATACGCAGTATTTT
cdr3_aa: CASSLSSGIISDTQYF

d_call: NA
v_call: TRBV20-1
clone_size: NA
j_call: TRBJ2-7
cdr3_length: 16
cdr3_nt: TGCAGTGCTAGAAGCCCCCCTAGCGTCAGCTCCTACGAGCATTACTTC
cdr3_aa: CSARSPPSVSSYEHYF

d_call: NA
v_call: TRBV12-3/TRBV12-4
clone_size: NA
j_call: TRBJ2-7
cdr3_length: 15
cdr3_nt: TGTGCCAGCAGTACTACAGGGAAGGGAGTCTACGAGCAGTACTTC
cdr3_aa: CASSTTGKGVYEQYF

d_call: TRBD2
v_call: TRBV7-9
clone_size: few
j_call: TRBJ2-1
cdr3_length: 14
cdr3_nt: TGTGCCAGCAGCTTAGAGAGGACTAGCGACCAGCAGTTCTTC
cdr3_aa: CASSLERTSDQQFF

d_call: TRBD2
v_call: TRBV20-1
clone_size: many
j_call: TRBJ2-3
cdr3_length: 15
cdr3_nt: TGCAGTGCTAAGAGACTAGCGGGAGCTGCAGATACGCAGTATTTT
cdr3_aa: CSAKRLAGAADTQYF

d_call: NA
v_call: TRBV29-1
clone_size: few
j_call: TRBJ2-3
cdr3_length: 12
cdr3_nt: TGCAGCGTTGAACCAAGCACAGATACGCAGTATTTT
cdr3_aa: CSVEPSTDTQYF

d_call: TRBD1
v_call: TRBV5-1
clone_size: NA
j_call: TRBJ1-1
cdr3_length: 15
cdr3_nt: TGCGCCAGCAAACAGGGGGGACACCTGGCCACTGAAGCTTTCTTT
cdr3_aa: CASKQGGHLATEAFF

d_call: NA
v_call: TRBV12-3/TRBV12-4
clone_size: few
j_call: TRBJ1-4
cdr3_length: 15
cdr3_nt: TGTGCCAGCAGTTTTCGGGGGGGAGCAGGTGAAAAACTGTTTTTT
cdr3_aa: CASSFRGGAGEKLFF

d_call: NA
v_call: TRBV4-1
clone_size: few
j_call: TRBJ1-4
cdr3_length: 16
cdr3_nt: TGCGCCAGCAGCCAGGGAACCGGAGGGAACGGGGTAAAACTGTTTTTT
cdr3_aa: CASSQGTGGNGVKLFF

d_call: TRBD2
v_call: TRBV20-1
clone_size: NA
j_call: TRBJ2-5
cdr3_length: 15
cdr3_nt: TGCAGTGCTAGAGTTGCGGGAGGGCCGATAGAGACCCAGTACTTC
cdr3_aa: CSARVAGGPIETQYF

d_call: NA
v_call: TRBV12-3/TRBV12-4
clone_size: NA
j_call: TRBJ2-2
cdr3_length: 12
cdr3_nt: TGTGCCAGCAGCCCTCAGCCCGGGGAGCTGTTTTTT
cdr3_aa: CASSPQPGELFF

d_call: TRBD1
v_call: TRBV29-1
clone_size: NA
j_call: TRBJ2-3
cdr3_length: 13
cdr3_nt: TGCAGCGTGAAACAGGGGATCTCAGATACGCAGTATTTT
cdr3_aa: CSVKQGISDTQYF

d_call: TRBD1
v_call: TRBV10-3
clone_size: few
j_call: TRBJ1-1
cdr3_length: 15
cdr3_nt: TGTGCCATCAGTGAGTTTCAGGGGGCCAACACTGAAGCTTTCTTT
cdr3_aa: CAISEFQGANTEAFF

d_call: TRBD1
v_call: TRBV12-3/TRBV12-4
clone_size: few
j_call: TRBJ1-2
cdr3_length: 13
cdr3_nt: TGTGCCAGCACCGGGACAGATAACTATGGCTACACCTTC
cdr3_aa: CASTGTDNYGYTF

d_call: NA
v_call: TRBV7-9
clone_size: NA
j_call: TRBJ2-3
cdr3_length: 16
cdr3_nt: TGTGCCAGCAGCCCGCCGACTGGATTCACGGGCGATACGCAGTATTTT
cdr3_aa: CASSPPTGFTGDTQYF

d_call: TRBD1
v_call: TRBV5-1
clone_size: few
j_call: TRBJ2-7
cdr3_length: 15
cdr3_nt: TGCGCCAGCAGCGGAATGACAGGGGAGGCCTACGAGCAGTACTTC
cdr3_aa: CASSGMTGEAYEQYF

d_call: NA
v_call: TRBV6-1
clone_size: once
j_call: TRBJ1-4
cdr3_length: 16
cdr3_nt: TGTGCCAGCAGGCGGGACACACTTGCAACTAATGAAAAACTGTTTTTT
cdr3_aa: CASRRDTLATNEKLFF

d_call: TRBD2
v_call: TRBV3-1
clone_size: NA
j_call: TRBJ2-5
cdr3_length: 16
cdr3_nt: TGTGCCAGCAGCCAAGATCGCGGGGGGGCCGTGGAGACCCAGTACTTC
cdr3_aa: CASSQDRGGAVETQYF

d_call: NA
v_call: TRBV5-6
clone_size: few
j_call: TRBJ2-3
cdr3_length: 14
cdr3_nt: TGTGCCAGCAGCTTTTTCGGGTCAGCAGATACGCAGTATTTT
cdr3_aa: CASSFFGSADTQYF

d_call: NA
v_call: TRBV7-2
clone_size: many
j_call: TRBJ2-7
cdr3_length: 13
cdr3_nt: TGTGCCAGCAGCTTTGGGACGACCTACGAGCAGTACTTC
cdr3_aa: CASSFGTTYEQYF

d_call: NA
v_call: TRBV9
clone_size: few
j_call: TRBJ1-4
cdr3_length: 17
cdr3_nt: TGTGCCAGCAGCGTAGGGTGGGGAGGTGCAACTAATGAAAAACTGTTTTTT
cdr3_aa: CASSVGWGGATNEKLFF

d_call: NA
v_call: TRBV20-1
clone_size: few
j_call: TRBJ2-1
cdr3_length: 14
cdr3_nt: TGCAGTGCTAGAGGGCCTGGGAAGGCCAATGAGCAGTTCTTC
cdr3_aa: CSARGPGKANEQFF

d_call: TRBD1
v_call: TRBV20-1
clone_size: few
j_call: TRBJ1-2
cdr3_length: 13
cdr3_nt: TGCAGTGCTAGAATTCCGACAGGGTATGGCTACACCTTC
cdr3_aa: CSARIPTGYGYTF

d_call: NA
v_call: TRBV20-1
clone_size: many
j_call: TRBJ2-3
cdr3_length: 13
cdr3_nt: TGCAGTGCTAGACCGCCGAGCACAGATACGCAGTATTTT
cdr3_aa: CSARPPSTDTQYF

d_call: NA
v_call: TRBV29-1
clone_size: NA
j_call: TRBJ2-1
cdr3_length: 13
cdr3_nt: TGCAGCGTTGAATTAGGGGGGGCGAATGAGCAGTTCTTC
cdr3_aa: CSVELGGANEQFF

d_call: NA
v_call: TRBV7-3
clone_size: NA
j_call: TRBJ2-1
cdr3_length: 16
cdr3_nt: TGTGCCAGCAGCCCTTCACTCTTGAGCTCCTACAATGAGCAGTTCTTC
cdr3_aa: CASSPSLLSSYNEQFF

d_call: TRBD1
v_call: TRBV7-9
clone_size: NA
j_call: TRBJ1-2
cdr3_length: 13
cdr3_nt: TGTGCCAGCAGAAAAGGACAGGGGGATTACAACACCTTC
cdr3_aa: CASRKGQGDYNTF

d_call: TRBD1
v_call: TRBV20-1
clone_size: few
j_call: TRBJ2-1
cdr3_length: 18
cdr3_nt: TGCAGTGCTAGCCAAGGGACAGGAGCAACTCATCTTTACAATGAGCAGTTCTTC
cdr3_aa: CSASQGTGATHLYNEQFF

d_call: TRBD2
v_call: TRBV4-1
clone_size: NA
j_call: TRBJ2-1
cdr3_length: 18
cdr3_nt: TGCGCCAGCAGCCCCCGGACTAGCGGTGGGGGAACTTACACTGAGCAGTTCTTC
cdr3_aa: CASSPRTSGGGTYTEQFF

d_call: TRBD1
v_call: TRBV6-1
clone_size: few
j_call: TRBJ1-6
cdr3_length: 14
cdr3_nt: TGTGCCAGCAGCTTCAGGGGGAGGAATTCACCCCTCCACTTT
cdr3_aa: CASSFRGRNSPLHF

d_call: NA
v_call: TRBV12-3/TRBV12-4
clone_size: many
j_call: TRBJ2-6
cdr3_length: 14
cdr3_nt: TGTGCCAGCACCCGAGGGTCTGGGGCCAACGTCCTGACTTTC
cdr3_aa: CASTRGSGANVLTF